The 27 T cell receptor beta chains below come from one sample, sequenced in a study of blood T cell repertoires in COVID-19. Produced via immunoSEQ multiplex PCR; TCRdb's table is partial and in-frame only. The profile shows 200,000 to 250,000 clones, 75% to 90% of them singletons. The sample comprised PBMCs or T cells enriched from blood (not recorded which). Source of these receptors: a woman in her twenties or thirties who had been exposed to COVID-19.

This sequence joins TRBV3-1 (or the pseudogene TRBV3-2) and TRBJ2-7, with D possibly TRBD1 on 6 matching bases. The CDR3 spans 14 residues. The ends were cut back, 3 bases at V and 2 bases at J, with 11 bases in the middle. Germline V gene lookup returns CDR1 LGHDT and CDR2 YNNKEL (reference sequence). CDR3 sequence reads: CASSHVGGTYEQYF. The DNA of the CDR3 is TGTGCCAGCAGCCATGTAGGGGGAACCTACGAGCAGTACTTC.

The chain joins TRBV11-3 to TRBJ2-3, with TRBD2 matching 12 bases. The trim removed 3 bases at V and 5 bases at J, leaving 9 bases unmatched. The CDR3 consists of 17 residues. The V gene's germline CDR1 is SGHNT and CDR2 YENEEA. This chain's CDR3 is CASSFWTSGNRGDTQYF. CDR3 nucleotides: TGTGCCAGCAGCTTTTGGACTAGCGGGAATCGGGGAGATACGCAGTATTTT.

The rearrangement uses TRBV6-2 or TRBV6-3 and TRBJ2-5; 9 bases align to TRBD2. The trim removed 2 bases at V and 5 bases at J, leaving 12 bases unmatched. Germline lookup yields CDR1 MNHEY and CDR2 SVGEGT. This CDR3 contains 17 residues. The CDR3 coding sequence is TGTGCCAGCAGTTACGGGTTATTAGCGGGAGCCGGGGAGACCCAGTACTTC. Residues: CASSYGLLAGAGETQYF.

This clone has more than one count but fewer than ten. The chain couples TRBV9 to TRBJ2-5; the match to TRBD2 covers 12 bases. The CDR3 runs 17 residues. The germline CDR1 and CDR2 sequences are SGDLS and YYNGEE. With 0 bases clipped from V and 3 bases from J, the junction kept 6 bases outside the gene matches. The CDR3 nucleotides read TGTGCCAGCAGCGTAGGGCTAGCGGGAGGGTGGGAAGAGACCCAGTACTTC. Protein: CASSVGLAGGWEETQYF.

This chain links TRBV5-1 with TRBJ1-6; 7 bases are shared with TRBD1. This CDR3 contains 15 residues. Per the germline V gene, CDR1 is SGHRS and CDR2 is YFSETQ. J lost 9 bases, V lost 4 bases, and 10 bases had no gene match. The CDR3 nucleotides are TGCGCCAGCAGCCCAGGACAGGCTGGGGGTTCACCCCTCCACTTT. Its protein is CASSPGQAGGSPLHF.

The V call is TRBV4-1, the J call TRBJ1-2; 11 nucleotides agree with TRBD1. V shed 4 bases, J shed 8 bases, and the junction held 6 bases outside the gene matches. The CDR3 has 14 amino acids. Germline V gene lookup returns CDR1 MGHRA and CDR2 YSYEKL. The CDR3 DNA follows: TGCGCCAGCAGCCGGACAGGGGGCCAAGGAGGCTACACCTTC. Protein sequence: CASSRTGGQGGYTF.

The V and J genes are TRBV30 and TRBJ1-2; D call uncertain. CDR1 and CDR2 from the germline V gene are GTSNPN and SVGIG (reference sequence). This CDR3 contains 12 residues. V dropped 2 bases and J dropped 5 bases, with 9 bases sitting between them. CDR3 residues: CAWSIEGYGYTF. The DNA for the CDR3 is TGTGCCTGGAGTATTGAGGGTTATGGCTACACCTTC.

The chain combines TRBV27 with TRBJ2-3; 12 nucleotides agree with TRBD2. After removal of 6 bases from V and 5 bases from J, the junction contained 9 bases not matched to a gene. CDR1 MNHEY and CDR2 SMNVEV come from the germline V gene (reference sequence). This CDR3 has 16 amino acids. The CDR3 is CASSRASGRVVDTQYF. In nucleotides, the CDR3 is TGTGCCAGCAGCCGTGCTAGCGGGAGGGTTGTAGATACGCAGTATTTT.

J is TRBJ2-7 and V is TRBV5-4; 10 bases fit TRBD2. The germline CDR1 and CDR2 sequences are SGHNT and YYREEE (reference sequence). Germline trimming cut 1 base from V and 3 bases from J; bases unmatched to any gene: 4. The CDR3 covers 15 residues. For the CDR3, the DNA is TGTGCCAGCAGCTTGAGCCTAGCGGGAGACTACGAGCAGTACTTC. It specifies CASSLSLAGDYEQYF.

The chain has TRBV29-1 and TRBJ1-2; D call uncertain. Trimming shortened V by 2 bases and J by 8 bases, and 12 bases separated the two germline ends. CDR3 size: 12 residues. In germline, CDR1 is SQVTM, CDR2 ANQGSEA. CDR3 DNA sequence: TGCAGCGTTGAAAGAGAGGCCGACGGCTACACCTTC. Translated: CSVEREADGYTF. The full variable domain, rest sourced from reference TRBV29-1 and TRBJ1-2, is SAVISQKPSRDICQRGTSLTIQCQVDSQVTMMFWYRQQPGQSLTLIATANQGSEATYESGFVIDKFPISRPNLTFSTLTVSNMSPEDSSIYLCSVEREADGYTFGSGTRLTVV.

This clone occurred a few times. The chain combines TRBV4-1 with TRBJ2-7; 7 positions match TRBD1. After removal of 5 bases from V and 3 bases from J, the junction contained 7 bases not matched to a gene. CDR3 length: 14 residues. CDR1 is MGHRA, CDR2 YSYEKL, per germline. The CDR3 region is CASSVRQGDYEQYF. DNA for the CDR3: TGCGCCAGCAGCGTCCGACAGGGAGACTACGAGCAGTACTTC.

This chain uses TRBV2 with TRBJ1-1, with a possible D match to TRBD1 (5 bases). CDR3 length equals 15 residues. Germline-derived CDR1 and CDR2 are SNHLY and FYNNEI. Trimming left V 4 bases short and J 5 bases short, with 17 bases between. For the CDR3, the DNA is TGTGCCAGCAGTGCCTCTGGGGGGAGCCGTACTGAAGCTTTCTTT. Its protein is CASSASGGSRTEAFF.

This chain uses TRBV28 with TRBJ2-1; D gene unclear. Germline V gives CDR1 MDHEN, CDR2 SYDVKM. The CDR3 runs to 11 residues. V was clipped by 4 bases and J by 14 bases, with 12 bases between them. This CDR3 reads CASSSPPEEFF. In DNA form, the CDR3 reads TGTGCCAGCAGTTCCCCACCCGAGGAGTTCTTC.

The chain combines TRBV3-1 (or the pseudogene TRBV3-2) with TRBJ2-1; D might be TRBD2 (6 bases). Germline V gene lookup returns CDR1 LGHDT and CDR2 YNNKEL (reference sequence). Trimming took 5 bases from V and 5 from J, leaving 16 bases between them. This CDR3 is built from 15 residues. The CDR3 region has the DNA TGTGCCAGCAGCTGGGGAGGAAGCGTCCACAATGAGCAGTTCTTC. This sequence encodes CASSWGGSVHNEQFF.

The chain employs TRBV10-3 and TRBJ2-1; 8 bases agree with TRBD2. Germline lookup yields CDR1 ENHRY and CDR2 SYGVKD. V was clipped by 3 bases and J by 7 bases; unmatched bases: 14. The CDR3 has 17 residues. The CDR3 DNA sequence: TGTGCCATCAGTGACCCCTCAGCGGGAGTAGGGTCTAATGAGCAGTTCTTC. This sequence encodes CAISDPSAGVGSNEQFF.

The V call is TRBV2, the J call TRBJ2-7; the D is unclear. The CDR3 loop spans 14 amino acids. Per the germline V gene, CDR1 is SNHLY and CDR2 is FYNNEI. V gave up 3 bases and J gave up 0 bases, with 9 bases separating them. Here the CDR3 DNA reads TGTGCCAGCAGTGACTCGGGTCTCTCCTACGAGCAGTACTTC. This encodes CASSDSGLSYEQYF.

The chain combines TRBV28 with TRBJ1-2; D is possibly TRBD1 (6 bases). The CDR3 runs 14 residues. The V end lost 3 bases, the J end lost 7 bases, and 15 bases lay between the germline ends. CDR1 is MDHEN, CDR2 SYDVKM, per germline. Written as DNA, the CDR3 is TGTGCCAGCAGTTTGGGAGGGGGGTCTGGTGGCTACACCTTC. Translation: CASSLGGGSGGYTF.

The chain links TRBV9 to TRBJ2-7, with 9 bases matching TRBD1. Germline V gives CDR1 SGDLS, CDR2 YYNGEE. V was clipped by 1 base and J by 4 bases; unmatched bases: 3. The CDR3 has 14 amino acids. The CDR3 sequence is CASSVFGTGYEQYF. CDR3 in DNA: TGTGCCAGCAGCGTATTCGGGACAGGGTACGAGCAGTACTTC.

The chain couples TRBV6-4 to TRBJ2-5; unclear D gene. Germline CDR1 and CDR2: MRHNA and SNTAGT. V was clipped by 6 bases and J by 1 base, with 3 bases between them. The CDR3 is made up of 11 amino acids. The CDR3 DNA sequence: TGTGCCAGCAGCTCCCAAGAGACCCAGTACTTC. It encodes CASSSQETQYF.

The V call is TRBV2, the J call TRBJ2-1, with a possible D match to TRBD1 (6 bases). The germline CDR1 and CDR2 sequences are SNHLY and FYNNEI. The CDR3 runs to 13 residues. V gave up 7 bases and J gave up 3 bases, with 10 bases separating them. CDR3 sequence reads: CASKGVGYNEQFF. The DNA for the CDR3 is TGTGCCAGCAAGGGGGTGGGCTACAATGAGCAGTTCTTC.

The chain couples TRBV9 to TRBJ2-1, with no clear D. Germline-derived CDR1 and CDR2 are SGDLS and YYNGEE. V was shortened by 0 bases and J by 5 bases, with 6 bases between the two germline ends. This CDR3 spans 13 amino acids. The CDR3, as DNA: TGTGCCAGCAGCGTAGTGGGCCACAATGAGCAGTTCTTC. This encodes CASSVVGHNEQFF.

This CDR3 reads CASSYRTSGSTDTQYF. Here the CDR3 DNA reads TGCGCCAGCAGCTACCGGACTAGCGGGTCCACAGATACGCAGTATTTT. V is TRBV5-1 and J is TRBJ2-3, with TRBD2 identical over 11 bases. With 3 bases clipped from V and 2 bases from J, the junction kept 5 bases outside the gene matches. The CDR3 totals 16 residues. From germline, CDR1 is SGHRS and CDR2 YFSETQ.

The chain links TRBV24-1 to TRBJ1-2; 7 bases are shared with TRBD1. Looked up from germline, CDR1 is KGHDR and CDR2 is SFDVKD. The CDR3 extends over 19 amino acids. The J segment lost 3 bases and the V segment lost 3 bases, leaving 18 bases of the junction unmatched. In nucleotides, the CDR3 is TGTGCCACCAGTGATATCAACAGGGGTCCTGGCTTAGGATACTATGGCTACACCTTC. Its protein is CATSDINRGPGLGYYGYTF.

The genes are TRBV5-1 and TRBJ2-7, with a weak D call TRBD1 (6 bases). Per the germline V gene, CDR1 is SGHRS and CDR2 is YFSETQ. V lost 3 bases and J lost 3, with 10 bases in between. This CDR3 has 13 residues. The DNA of the CDR3 is TGCGCCAGCAGCTCCAGGGGCAACTACGAGCAGTACTTC. Protein sequence: CASSSRGNYEQYF.

The chain joins TRBV20-1 to TRBJ1-2; 7 bases match TRBD1. Looked up from germline, CDR1 is DFQATT and CDR2 is SNEGSKA (reference sequence). Trimming took 3 bases from V and 8 from J; bases not matched to a gene: 12. The CDR3 is 14 residues long. The CDR3 sequence: CSASITGTAGGYTF. CDR3 in DNA: TGCAGTGCTAGTATCACCGGGACAGCAGGCGGCTACACCTTC.

The gene calls are TRBV7-9 and TRBJ1-1; TRBD1 might be the D (5 bases). Trimming removed 5 bases from V and 0 bases from J, with 19 bases in between. CDR1 is SEHNR, CDR2 FQNEAQ, per germline (reference sequence). The CDR3 length is 17 residues. CDR3 in DNA: TGTGCCAGCAGCCCCCCAGGTCAGGGTCCCCTGAACACTGAAGCTTTCTTT. Translated, it gives CASSPPGQGPLNTEAFF.

This rearrangement joins TRBV12-3 or TRBV12-4 to TRBJ1-4, with TRBD1 matching 8 bases. The CDR3 is 13 residues long. With V trimmed by 6 bases and J by 6 bases, 3 bases remained unmatched. For the CDR3, the DNA is TGTGCCAGCAGGAGGACAGGGTATGAAAAACTGTTTTTT. It specifies CASRRTGYEKLFF.